The 22 T cell receptor beta chains listed next were all sequenced from one sample in a study of CD8 T cells in ankylosing spondylitis. Study-level points and caveats: For ankylosing spondylitis blood, a TCR beta motif of several highly homologous variants appeared characteristic.

For these receptors, no antigen is known. TCRdb re-called the 5' RACE reads through MiXCR, storing one row per CDR3 protein. The sample includes roughly 350,000 distinct CDR3 sequences, roughly 8% of them seen just once. Source material: blood, either unsorted or a sorted T cell fraction (not recorded which). These receptors all come from a male donor with ankylosing spondylitis.

The rearrangement joins TRBV7-2 to TRBJ2-3, with D perhaps TRBD2 (5 bases). The CDR3 consists of 12 residues. CDR1 is SGHTA, CDR2 FQGNSA, per germline. Trimming removed 2 bases at V and 8 bases at J, with 8 bases between. CDR3 residues: CASSLLATTQYF. Written as DNA, the CDR3 is TGTGCCAGCAGCTTACTAGCTACTACGCAGTATTTT.

Only a few counts were recorded for this clonotype. The rearrangement links TRBV7-3 to TRBJ2-2; 8 nucleotides match TRBD2. The CDR3 is made up of 15 amino acids. Germline V gene data show CDR1 as SGHTA and CDR2 as FQGTGA. V lost 5 bases to trimming and J lost 6 bases; unmatched junction nucleotides: 8. The CDR3 loop is CASSLSGTLPGELFF. In nucleotides, the CDR3 is TGTGCCAGCAGCCTTAGCGGGACCCTACCCGGGGAGCTGTTTTTT.

This clonotype was observed a handful of times. The chain is built from TRBV29-1 and TRBJ2-6, with D possibly matching TRBD2 (5 bases). Trimming pared 5 bases from V and 0 bases from J, leaving 14 bases between. The CDR3 spans 16 residues. Germline values: CDR1 SQVTM, CDR2 ANQGSEA. CDR3 bases: TGCAGCGTTACGGGATCTCCCAGCTCTGGGGCCAACGTCCTGACTTTC. Amino acid sequence: CSVTGSPSSGANVLTF.

The chain is built from TRBV18 and TRBJ2-7; unclear D gene. The CDR3 extends over 13 amino acids. Trimming removed 2 bases from V and 1 base from J, with 6 bases in between. CDR1 KGHSH and CDR2 LQKENI come from the germline V gene. The chain's CDR3 is CASSPSTSYEQYF. The CDR3 DNA sequence: TGTGCCAGCTCACCATCGACTTCCTACGAGCAGTACTTC.

This rearrangement joins TRBV20-1 to TRBJ1-5, with D hard to call. Deletions cut 2 bases from V and 9 bases from J, with 14 bases between. The germline gives CDR1 DFQATT, CDR2 SNEGSKA (reference sequence). The CDR3 has 13 amino acids. In nucleotides, the CDR3 is TGCAGTGCTAGAAGGACCTCCAATGGGCCCCAGCATTTT. It codes for CSARRTSNGPQHF.

This chain uses TRBV7-2 with TRBJ2-7, with 9 bases identical to TRBD2. The CDR3 totals 15 residues. Germline V gene lookup returns CDR1 SGHTA and CDR2 FQGNSA. V was pared by 5 bases and J by 7 bases, with 12 bases of the junction left unmatched. The CDR3 nucleotides read TGTGCCAGCAGCATCGGACTAGCGCCAAGTGGGGAGCAGTACTTC. Protein: CASSIGLAPSGEQYF.

This clonotype has more than one count but fewer than ten. The rearrangement uses TRBV6-2 or TRBV6-3 and TRBJ2-7; D uncertain. This CDR3 contains 13 residues. The germline gives CDR1 MNHEY, CDR2 SVGEGT. The V and J ends lost 3 bases and 5 bases respectively, with 11 bases between them. The CDR3 here is CASSYGRFHEQYF. The DNA of the CDR3 is TGTGCCAGCAGTTATGGAAGGTTCCACGAGCAGTACTTC.

The J gene is TRBJ1-5, the V gene TRBV5-6; D uncertain. The germline V gene has CDR1 SGHDT and CDR2 YYEEEE. The CDR3 runs 15 residues. Between the trimmed V and J ends, which lost 2 bases and 7 bases, there was a span of 16 bases. The CDR3 spells CASSFTPTARQPQHF. CDR3 sequence (DNA): TGTGCCAGCAGCTTTACTCCTACAGCCAGACAGCCCCAGCATTTT.

In its sample, this clonotype was seen many times. V and J are TRBV5-1 and TRBJ2-7, with 7 bases fitting TRBD2. With 0 bases clipped from V and 1 base from J, the junction kept 1 base outside the gene matches. Germline values: CDR1 SGHRS, CDR2 YFSETQ. There are 14 residues in the CDR3. CDR3: CASSLASGSYEQYF. In DNA form, the CDR3 reads TGCGCCAGCAGCTTGGCTAGCGGATCCTACGAGCAGTACTTC. Combining the CDR3 with reference TRBV5-1 and TRBJ2-7 gives the whole variable domain KAGVTQTPRYLIKTRGQQVTLSCSPISGHRSVSWYQQTPGQGLQFLFEYFSETQRNKGNFPGRFSGRQFSNSRSEMNVSTLELGDSALYLCASSLASGSYEQYFGPGTRLTVT.

This clonotype was observed a handful of times. The rearrangement joins TRBV27 to TRBJ2-5; D is perhaps TRBD1 (6 bases). V lost 4 bases, J lost 2 bases, and 17 bases lay in between. Germline V CDR1 and CDR2: MNHEY, SMNVEV (reference sequence). The CDR3 covers 16 residues. The DNA for the CDR3 is TGTGCCAGCAGTTCACAGGGACCCTTGCTTCAAGAGACCCAGTACTTC. Amino acid sequence: CASSSQGPLLQETQYF.

This clonotype occurred a few times. This chain joins TRBV19 and TRBJ2-4, with a weak D call TRBD1 (6 bases). Germline-derived CDR1 and CDR2 are LNHDA and SQIVND (reference sequence). Trimming stripped 2 bases from V and 7 bases from J, with 6 bases between. The CDR3 loop spans 12 amino acids. CDR3 nucleotide sequence: TGTGCCAGTAGTATAAGGGGGAACATTCAGTACTTC. Its protein product is CASSIRGNIQYF.

This clonotype was seen at least ten times. V usage is TRBV12-3 or TRBV12-4 and J usage is TRBJ1-2; the D gene is possibly TRBD1 (6 bases). CDR3 length equals 14 residues. V was shortened by 2 bases and J by 1 base, with 8 bases between the two germline ends. The CDR3 DNA reads as TGTGCCAGCAGTTTACAGGGGATTAACTATGGCTACACCTTC. Amino acid sequence: CASSLQGINYGYTF.

This clonotype was seen repeatedly, ten times or more. The chain uses TRBV3-1 and TRBJ2-3, with D unclear. Germline CDR1 and CDR2: LGHDT and YNNKEL (reference sequence). The CDR3 loop spans 11 amino acids. Trimming left V 2 bases short and J 5 bases short, with 2 bases between. The CDR3 nucleotides are TGTGCCAGCAGCCAACTAGATACGCAGTATTTT. As protein: CASSQLDTQYF.

This clonotype was detected many times. The genes are TRBV7-2 and TRBJ1-5; D not certain. Germline V CDR1 and CDR2: SGHTA, FQGNSA. The CDR3 spans 13 residues. V shed 3 bases and J shed 3 bases, with 6 bases lying between them. CDR3 sequence: CASSFAPNQPQHF. The CDR3 nucleotides are TGTGCCAGCAGCTTTGCGCCCAATCAGCCCCAGCATTTT.

This clonotype was seen ten or more times. The chain joins TRBV11-1 to TRBJ1-5; 9 nucleotides line up with TRBD1. CDR3 size: 19 residues. The junction had 14 bases not matched to a gene; V was cut back by 5 bases and J by 0 bases. Per germline, CDR1 SGHAT and CDR2 FQDESV (reference sequence). CDR3 in DNA: TGTGCCAGCAGCCCGCCCGGGACAGGGATTTACTATAGCAATCAGCCCCAGCATTTT. It specifies CASSPPGTGIYYSNQPQHF. Full variable domain (missing parts from reference TRBV11-1 and TRBJ1-5): EAEVAQSPRYKITEKSQAVAFWCDPISGHATLYWYRQILGQGPELLVQFQDESVVDDSQLPKDRFSAERLKGVDSTLKIQPAELGDSAMYLCASSPPGTGIYYSNQPQHFGDGTRLSIL.

This clonotype occurred a few times. This sequence joins TRBV20-1 and TRBJ2-1; 14 bases agree with TRBD2. J lost 2 bases, V lost 3 bases, and 6 bases had no gene match. Per the germline V gene, CDR1 is DFQATT and CDR2 is SNEGSKA (reference sequence). The CDR3 extends over 17 amino acids. DNA for the CDR3: TGCAGTGCTAGGAGGGGGACTAGCGGGAGCGCCTACAATGAGCAGTTCTTC. This gives the protein CSARRGTSGSAYNEQFF.

This clonotype was counted at least ten times. The rearrangement uses TRBV4-1 and TRBJ1-5, with D possibly TRBD1 on 5 matching bases. V was shortened by 1 base and J by 2 bases, with 9 bases between the two germline ends. Germline CDR1 MGHRA, CDR2 YSYEKL. The CDR3 consists of 15 residues. In nucleotides, the CDR3 is TGCGCCAGCAGCCAAGGTGGGGGAGGCAATCAGCCCCAGCATTTT. Its protein is CASSQGGGGNQPQHF.

V usage is TRBV7-9 and J usage is TRBJ2-1; D not resolved. The CDR3 has 14 residues. CDR1 is SEHNR, CDR2 FQNEAQ, per germline (reference sequence). V was cut by 1 base and J by 5 bases, with 9 bases left in between. The CDR3, as DNA: TGTGCCAGCAGCTTAGAGAGAGACCACAATGAGCAGTTCTTC. Protein product: CASSLERDHNEQFF.

This clonotype was found a few times. As DNA, the CDR3 is TGCGCCAGCAGCTTGGACCACTCATCCTACAATGAGCAGTTCTTC. As protein: CASSLDHSSYNEQFF. The chain uses TRBV5-1 and TRBJ2-1; D call uncertain. The germline V gene has CDR1 SGHRS and CDR2 YFSETQ. The CDR3 is made up of 15 amino acids. Trimming left V 0 bases short and J 1 base short, with 8 bases between.

The chain has TRBV6-1 and TRBJ2-2; TRBD2 matches 8 bases. J was trimmed by 4 bases and V by 8 bases; bases with no gene match: 12. The CDR3 covers 16 residues. Germline V gene sequence: CDR1 MNHNS, CDR2 SASEGT. This CDR3 is CASAPYGGVATGELFF. The CDR3 nucleotides read TGTGCCAGCGCTCCCTACGGGGGGGTGGCCACCGGGGAGCTGTTTTTT.

This clonotype was seen only a few times. The genes are TRBV24-1 and TRBJ2-5, with TRBD1 matching 7 bases. Germline V gives CDR1 KGHDR, CDR2 SFDVKD. V shed 5 bases, J shed 3 bases, and the junction held 8 bases outside the gene matches. The CDR3 is made up of 15 amino acids. The CDR3 sequence is CATSAGGTVEETQYF. In DNA form, the CDR3 reads TGTGCCACCAGTGCCGGTGGGACAGTAGAAGAGACCCAGTACTTC.

There are many counts of this clonotype. The CDR3 sequence: CASSPYLAGVHEQYF. CDR3 coding DNA: TGTGCCAGCAGCCCCTATCTAGCGGGAGTACACGAGCAGTACTTC. J is TRBJ2-7 and V is TRBV7-2; 10 bases are a match to TRBD2. Germline V lookup: CDR1 SGHTA, CDR2 FQGNSA. The trim removed 5 bases at V and 5 bases at J, leaving 9 bases unmatched. The CDR3 extends over 15 amino acids.